The 24 T cell receptor beta chains below all came from one sample that was sequenced in a study of blood T cells in healthy people across ages. Sample-barcoded 5' priming and a J-beta primer mix drove a second PCR of about 7 to 12 cycles. MiXCR, run by TCRdb on the 5' RACE reads, gives a single entry per CDR3 protein. Of around 2 million distinct CDR3 sequences listed, about two fifths are singletons. The sequencing sample was made of blood. These receptor sequences come from a human donor in good health.

This chain links TRBV3-1 with TRBJ2-4, with TRBD2 identical over 9 bases. The DNA end favors TRBJ2-7, so the J call may be wrong. From germline, CDR1 is LGHDT and CDR2 YNNKEL (reference sequence). The CDR3 covers 17 residues. CDR3 sequence reads: CASSQDSWRGGGYEQYF. CDR3 coding DNA: TGTGCCAGCAGCCAAGATAGTTGGCGGGGGGGCGGATACGAGCAGTACTTC.

The gene calls are TRBV21-1 and TRBJ2-7; the table's TRBD1 call for D was not verified on the DNA. TRBV21-1 is recorded as a pseudogene. The CDR3 is made up of 13 amino acids. CDR3 residues: CASSNPTVYEQYF. In DNA form, the CDR3 reads TGTGCCAGCAGCAACCCGACAGTCTACGAGCAGTACTTC.

The chain uses TRBV18 and TRBJ1-3, with unresolved D. The CDR3 totals 16 residues. The V end was cut by 3 bases, the J end by 1 base, with 13 bases between. In germline, CDR1 is KGHSH, CDR2 LQKENI. For the CDR3, the DNA is TGTGCCAGCTCACCCGGAGGATCCCTTTCTGGAAACACCATATATTTT. It codes for CASSPGGSLSGNTIYF.

Here the CDR3 reads CASASIDWGEEETQYF. The CDR3 DNA reads TGTGCTAGTGCCTCGATTGATTGGGGGGAAGAGGAGACCCAGTACTTC. This rearrangement joins TRBV12-5 to TRBJ2-5; tentatively, D is TRBD2 (6 bases). Germline V gives CDR1 LGHNT, CDR2 FRNRAP. V lost 7 bases and J 5 bases, leaving 23 bases between the germline ends. There are 16 residues in the CDR3.

This chain uses TRBV27 with TRBJ2-4; 8 nucleotides align to TRBD1. The J call may be mistaken, given a closer DNA end match to TRBJ2-7. CDR1 and CDR2 from the germline V gene are MNHEY and SMNVEV (reference sequence). The CDR3 has 15 amino acids. In nucleotides, the CDR3 is TGTGCCAGCAGTTCCGGCCAGGACAGGGTCTACGAGCAGTACTTC. Its protein product is CASSSGQDRVYEQYF.

The CDR3 DNA reads as TGTGCCAGCAGCAGCCTCCGGGACAGGGTTGAAAAACTGTTTTTT. It specifies CASSSLRDRVEKLFF. The chain carries TRBV12-3 or TRBV12-4 and TRBJ1-4, with 9 bases lining up with TRBD1. V shed 6 bases and J 7 bases; nucleotides not matched to a gene: 9. The CDR3 has 15 amino acids.

This chain connects TRBV15 to TRBJ1-6, with a tentative D call TRBD1 (5 bases). This CDR3 is 15 amino acids long. Trimming removed 4 bases at V and 8 bases at J, with 15 bases between. Per the germline V gene, CDR1 is LNHNV and CDR2 is YYDKDF (reference sequence). In DNA, the CDR3 is TGTGCCACCAGCAAACGACGGGGGAGGGATTCACCCCTCCACTTT. It encodes CATSKRRGRDSPLHF.

This clonotype showed up just a few times. The chain is built from TRBV6-2 or TRBV6-3 and TRBJ1-2; D is perhaps TRBD1 (5 bases). Between the trimmed V and J ends, which lost 0 bases and 8 bases, there was a span of 16 bases. The CDR3 totals 15 residues. Germline assignment: CDR1 MNHEY and CDR2 SVGEGT. CDR3 region: CASSYSVRRVSGYTF. CDR3 nucleotides: TGTGCCAGCAGTTACTCAGTTCGCAGGGTTAGCGGCTACACCTTC.

This clonotype was found a few times. The V call is TRBV2, the J call TRBJ2-3; D is unclear. Trimming cost V 4 bases and J 4 bases, with 6 bases left between them. The length of the CDR3 is 12 residues. Germline assignment: CDR1 SNHLY and CDR2 FYNNEI. The CDR3 here is CASSVLADTQYF. In DNA form, the CDR3 reads TGTGCCAGCAGTGTCCTGGCAGATACGCAGTATTTT.

This chain links TRBV9 with TRBJ2-7; 7 positions agree with TRBD1. CDR1 is SGDLS, CDR2 YYNGEE, per germline. V trimming: 4 bases; J trimming: 3 bases; junction bases outside the gene matches: 10. The CDR3 consists of 15 residues. The CDR3 spells CASSIQTGKFYEQYF. For the CDR3, the DNA is TGTGCCAGCAGCATACAGACAGGGAAATTCTACGAGCAGTACTTC.

This clonotype came up a few times. The chain links TRBV24-1 to TRBJ1-4, with 7 positions matching TRBD1. This CDR3 has 15 amino acids. V trimming: 2 bases; J trimming: 7 bases; junction bases outside the gene matches: 6. Germline CDR1 KGHDR, CDR2 SFDVKD. The CDR3 loop is CATSDSNGQAEKLFF. The CDR3 nucleotides are TGTGCCACCAGTGATTCCAACGGACAGGCTGAAAAACTGTTTTTT.

The genes are TRBV29-1 and TRBJ1-2; D remains ambiguous. The germline CDR1 and CDR2 sequences are SQVTM and ANQGSEA. Trimming removed 4 bases from V and 4 bases from J, with 16 bases in between. The CDR3 has 14 residues. In DNA form, the CDR3 reads TGCAGCGTTGCCTTTGAAGGAACTCTCTATGGCTACACCTTC. Translated, it gives CSVAFEGTLYGYTF.

This clonotype turned up a few times. The chain links TRBV7-3 to TRBJ2-1; TRBD2 matches at 14 bases. The CDR3 length is 17 residues. Germline CDR1 SGHTA, CDR2 FQGTGA. V lost 5 bases, J lost 7 bases, and 10 bases stayed unmatched. The CDR3 loop is CASSREGTSGGMNEQFF. The CDR3 DNA sequence: TGTGCCAGCAGCCGCGAGGGGACTAGCGGGGGAATGAATGAGCAGTTCTTC.

This chain uses TRBV29-1 with TRBJ2-1; tentative D call: TRBD1 (6 bases). V was clipped by 8 bases and J by 0 bases, with 14 bases between them. The germline gives CDR1 SQVTM, CDR2 ANQGSEA. This CDR3 comprises 14 residues. CDR3 sequence (DNA): TGCAGCACCAATGGCAGGGGCTCCTACAATGAGCAGTTCTTC. It yields the protein CSTNGRGSYNEQFF.

This chain uses TRBV20-1 with TRBJ2-7, with 11 bases identical to TRBD2. The CDR3 totals 17 residues. From germline, CDR1 is DFQATT and CDR2 SNEGSKA (reference sequence). Trimming took 2 bases from V and 3 from J; bases not matched to a gene: 12. The CDR3 sequence: CSARTVETSGVYYEQYF. In nucleotides, the CDR3 is TGCAGTGCTAGAACGGTAGAGACTAGCGGGGTTTACTACGAGCAGTACTTC.

This clonotype was detected only a few times. The genes are TRBV24-1 and TRBJ2-3; 9 nucleotides align to TRBD1. This CDR3 is built from 16 residues. The ends lost 3 bases at V and 2 bases at J; junction bases unmatched: 5. Germline V gene data show CDR1 as KGHDR and CDR2 as SFDVKD. CDR3 bases: TGTGCCACCAGTGATATTGGGACAGGGTTCACAGATACGCAGTATTTT. It codes for CATSDIGTGFTDTQYF.

The chain employs TRBV2 and TRBJ2-4; TRBD2 is a possible D gene (5 bases). The J call may be faulty, since TRBJ2-5 better matches the DNA end. The CDR3 runs to 14 residues. Per the germline V gene, CDR1 is SNHLY and CDR2 is FYNNEI. CDR3: CASSGRGLGETQYF. The CDR3 DNA reads as TGTGCCAGCAGTGGCCGGGGTTTGGGGGAGACCCAGTACTTC.

CDR3 bases: TGTGCCAGCAGTTTAGAGATGGGGTACATTCAGTACTTC. Protein product: CASSLEMGYIQYF. The rearrangement links TRBV27 to TRBJ2-4, with D hard to call. Trimming shortened V by 2 bases and J by 8 bases, and 10 bases separated the two germline ends. The germline V gene has CDR1 MNHEY and CDR2 SMNVEV (reference sequence). The CDR3 runs to 13 residues.

The chain is built from TRBV6-1 and TRBJ2-5, with D possibly TRBD2 on 6 matching bases. V was shortened by 7 bases and J by 0 bases, with 18 bases between the two germline ends. Per germline, CDR1 MNHNS and CDR2 SASEGT. This CDR3 has 16 residues. DNA of the CDR3: TGTGCCAGCACCCGAGGGAGCGGGTGGTACCAAGAGACCCAGTACTTC. Its translation is CASTRGSGWYQETQYF.

This clonotype was found a few times. The chain combines TRBV20-1 with TRBJ2-5; the D gene is possibly TRBD2 (6 bases). This CDR3 contains 14 residues. The germline V and J ends were trimmed by 6 bases and 5 bases, with 19 bases remaining between them. Germline V CDR1 and CDR2: DFQATT, SNEGSKA (reference sequence). CDR3 protein: CSAKPGAAGETQYF. The DNA for the CDR3 is TGCAGTGCAAAGCCGGGAGCCGCGGGCGAGACCCAGTACTTC.

This clonotype was seen more than once but under ten times. V and J are TRBV24-1 and TRBJ2-1; TRBD1 might be the D (6 bases). The CDR3 runs 13 residues. Trimming pared 4 bases from V and 7 bases from J, leaving 10 bases between. Germline values: CDR1 KGHDR, CDR2 SFDVKD. The CDR3 bases are TGTGCCACCAGTGACCGCAGGGGAAATGAGCAGTTCTTC. Translated: CATSDRRGNEQFF.

The chain is built from TRBV7-9 and TRBJ1-2; no reliable D call. CDR3 length equals 13 residues. Trimming shortened V by 6 bases and J by 5 bases, and 13 bases separated the two germline ends. CDR1 is SEHNR and CDR2 is FQNEAQ in the germline V gene (reference sequence). CDR3 loop: CASSYMGIYGYTF. The CDR3 DNA sequence: TGTGCCAGCAGTTATATGGGGATTTATGGCTACACCTTC.

The chain joins TRBV12-3 or TRBV12-4 to TRBJ1-2; TRBD1 might be the D (6 bases). This CDR3 is built from 15 residues. Trimming stripped 3 bases from V and 7 bases from J, with 18 bases between. CDR3 in DNA: TGTGCCAGCAGTTTCGCCCCCTGGAGAGGGGGTGGCTACACCTTC. Translating gives CASSFAPWRGGGYTF.

This clonotype was detected only a few times. The chain links TRBV7-7 to TRBJ1-1; weak D call: TRBD1 (6 bases). The germline V gene encodes CDR1 SSHAT and CDR2 FNYEAQ (reference sequence). The ends were cut back, 5 bases at V and 9 bases at J, with 16 bases in the middle. The CDR3 is 13 residues long. The CDR3 here is CASSLTDRSKAFF. Written as DNA, the CDR3 is TGTGCCAGCAGCCTGACCGACAGGTCGAAAGCTTTCTTT.